These 23 T cell receptor beta chains originate from one sample sequenced in a study of metastatic and nonmetastatic thyroid tumors. TCRdb recomputed clones from the PCR reads via MiXCR. The table includes about 12,000 clones, about an eighth detected once. All patients were untreated before thyroid surgery. Source material: blood. Receptor source: a female donor with papillary thyroid cancer or a benign thyroid nodule (not recorded which). Some clones in this sample may be carry-over from other donors' samples.

This clone is medium-sized by share. The chain carries TRBV6-1 and TRBJ2-5; 8 bases map to TRBD1. Looked up from germline, CDR1 is MNHNS and CDR2 is SASEGT. The CDR3 contains 13 residues. The V and J ends lost 5 bases and 7 bases, in that order; junction bases with no gene match: 6. The CDR3 loop is CASSPGGWGTQYF. Written as DNA, the CDR3 is TGTGCCAGCAGTCCAGGGGGCTGGGGGACCCAGTACTTC.

This clone was seen a few times. The rearrangement uses TRBV27 and TRBJ1-2; D unresolved. Trimming shortened V by 2 bases and J by 1 base, and 11 bases separated the two germline ends. The length of the CDR3 is 15 residues. Per germline, CDR1 MNHEY and CDR2 SMNVEV (reference sequence). This CDR3 is CASSLEAGNNYGYTF. The CDR3 DNA follows: TGTGCCAGCAGTTTAGAGGCCGGAAATAACTATGGCTACACCTTC.

This clone was recorded at least ten times. The chain carries TRBV28 and TRBJ2-7, with D perhaps matching TRBD1 (6 bases). V was pared by 4 bases and J by 2 bases, with 12 bases between. The CDR3 runs 14 residues. From germline, CDR1 is MDHEN and CDR2 SYDVKM. CDR3 DNA: TGTGCCAGCAGTTCCGGACAGTTAACCTACGAGCAGTACTTC. Protein product: CASSSGQLTYEQYF.

This clone is a singleton in its sample. A much larger clone is a single base away; this may be a read error. CDR3 protein: CASSPPPGPGPQHF. DNA of the CDR3: TGTGCCAGCTCACCACCACCAGGGCCGGGGCCCCAGCATTTT. The chain carries TRBV18 and TRBJ1-5; maybe TRBD1 (5 bases). This CDR3 comprises 14 residues. The V end was cut by 0 bases, the J end by 9 bases, with 12 bases between. Germline V gene data show CDR1 as KGHSH and CDR2 as LQKENI.

This clone was picked up many times. CDR3 sequence reads: CASSEGVDEQFF. CDR3 coding DNA: TGTGCCAGCAGTGAGGGAGTTGATGAGCAGTTCTTC. V is TRBV12-3 or TRBV12-4 and J is TRBJ2-1, with D possibly TRBD2 on 5 matching bases. The V and J ends lost 5 bases and 8 bases respectively, with 10 bases between them. This CDR3 region has 12 residues.

The rearrangement uses TRBV20-1 and TRBJ1-6, with 10 nucleotides matching TRBD1. This CDR3 has 14 amino acids. V lost 3 bases and J lost 9; bases outside the gene matches: 5. Per germline, CDR1 DFQATT and CDR2 SNEGSKA (reference sequence). In nucleotides, the CDR3 is TGCAGTGCTAGTAAGGACAGGGGGGGTTCACCCCTCCACTTT. Residues: CSASKDRGGSPLHF.

This clone was found many times. The rearrangement joins TRBV7-9 to TRBJ2-1; 8 bases align to TRBD2. Germline V gene lookup returns CDR1 SEHNR and CDR2 FQNEAQ (reference sequence). The CDR3 is 14 residues long. Trimming took 4 bases from V and 6 from J; bases not matched to a gene: 5. The CDR3 DNA is TGTGCCAGCAGCTCTAGGACTAGCTTCAATGAGCAGTTCTTC. Translating gives CASSSRTSFNEQFF.

By proportion, this clone is medium-sized. The chain combines TRBV25-1 with TRBJ1-5, with D possibly matching TRBD1 (6 bases). The ends were cut back, 3 bases at V and 2 bases at J, with 8 bases in the middle. The CDR3 consists of 14 residues. Germline values: CDR1 MGHDK, CDR2 SYGVNS. CDR3 coding DNA: TGTGCCAGCAGTGACAGACAGGGCAATCAGCCCCAGCATTTT. Amino acid sequence: CASSDRQGNQPQHF.

This clone has a count of ten or more. The rearrangement joins TRBV11-2 to TRBJ2-1; D call uncertain. CDR3 length: 13 residues. From germline, CDR1 is SGHAT and CDR2 FQNNGV. The ends were cut back, 4 bases at V and 8 bases at J, with 12 bases in the middle. The CDR3 nucleotides read TGTGCCAGCAGCTCTCCCTATGGCCATGAGCAGTTCTTC. Protein sequence: CASSSPYGHEQFF.

This clone has a count of ten or more. This chain links TRBV7-9 with TRBJ2-1; 7 bases line up with TRBD2. J lost 8 bases, V lost 4 bases, and 8 bases had no gene match. Germline V gene lookup returns CDR1 SEHNR and CDR2 FQNEAQ (reference sequence). CDR3 length: 14 amino acids. Here the CDR3 DNA reads TGTGCCAGCAGCTGGCGGGGGAGCGCCGATGAGCAGTTCTTC. It specifies CASSWRGSADEQFF. The full variable domain, completed using reference TRBV7-9 and TRBJ2-1, is DTGVSQNPRHKITKRGQNVTFRCDPISEHNRLYWYRQTLGQGPEFLTYFQNEAQLEKSRLLSDRFSAERPKGSFSTLEIQRTEQGDSAMYLCASSWRGSADEQFFGPGTRLTVL.

This clone showed up many times. The chain links TRBV4-1 to TRBJ1-2; maybe TRBD1 (6 bases). Per the germline V gene, CDR1 is MGHRA and CDR2 is YSYEKL. V dropped 0 bases and J dropped 0 bases, with 8 bases sitting between them. The CDR3 is made up of 15 amino acids. The DNA for the CDR3 is TGCGCCAGCAGCCAAGAATCAGGGGCTAACTATGGCTACACCTTC. Protein sequence: CASSQESGANYGYTF.

A few counts support this clone. Distinct nucleotide sequences in the sample also encode this CDR3. This chain uses TRBV7-9 with TRBJ2-4, with TRBD2 identical over 9 bases. The germline CDR1 and CDR2 sequences are SEHNR and FQNEAQ (reference sequence). The CDR3 sequence is 16 residues long. The junction had 16 bases not matched to a gene; V was cut back by 7 bases and J by 9 bases. CDR3 amino acids: CASTPPGLAGVSIQYF. CDR3 nucleotide sequence: TGTGCCAGCACACCACCGGGATTAGCGGGAGTGAGCATTCAGTACTTC.

This clone was detected a few times. The genes are TRBV12-5 and TRBJ2-3, with TRBD2 matching over 7 bases. The trim removed 5 bases at V and 4 bases at J, leaving 6 bases unmatched. CDR3 length: 14 amino acids. In germline, CDR1 is LGHNT, CDR2 FRNRAP. The CDR3 nucleotides read TGTGCTAGTGGTAGTAGCGGGTTTTCAGATACGCAGTATTTT. Amino acid sequence: CASGSSGFSDTQYF.

This clone has at least ten counts. V gene TRBV7-9 combines with J gene TRBJ2-1; D call uncertain. This CDR3 region has 11 residues. V shed 8 bases and J shed 4 bases, with 6 bases lying between them. CDR1 and CDR2 (germline): SEHNR, FQNEAQ (reference sequence). The DNA of the CDR3 is TGTGCCAGCTCAGGTTACAATGAGCAGTTCTTC. Translation gives CASSGYNEQFF.

This clone was counted many times. The chain links TRBV19 to TRBJ2-3; D is perhaps TRBD2 (5 bases). Germline loops: CDR1 LNHDA, CDR2 SQIVND (reference sequence). The CDR3 spans 12 residues. Trimming took 4 bases from V and 7 from J, leaving 9 bases between them. The DNA for the CDR3 is TGTGCCAGTAGTACAGGAGGACATACGCAGTATTTT. It specifies CASSTGGHTQYF.

This clone has a handful of counts. This chain joins TRBV24-1 and TRBJ2-2; TRBD2 matches 11 bases. V trimming: 4 bases; J trimming: 3 bases; junction bases outside the gene matches: 3. Looked up from germline, CDR1 is KGHDR and CDR2 is SFDVKD. There are 16 residues in the CDR3. The CDR3 nucleotides read TGTGCCACCAGTGACCTAGCGGGAGGTGACACCGGGGAGCTGTTTTTT. Protein: CATSDLAGGDTGELFF.

This clone was recorded many times. A much larger clone differs from this one at a single base, so this may be a read error. The V and J genes are TRBV28 and TRBJ2-2; 7 bases line up with TRBD1. The CDR3 runs to 14 residues. Per germline, CDR1 MDHEN and CDR2 SYDVKM. Germline trimming cut 10 bases from V and 6 bases from J; bases unmatched to any gene: 11. The CDR3 reads CANRERQGAGELFF. In nucleotides, the CDR3 is TGTGCCAACAGAGAACGACAGGGAGCCGGGGAGCTGTTTTTT.

This clone was recorded at least ten times. V gene TRBV12-3 or TRBV12-4 combines with J gene TRBJ1-5; D not resolved. The CDR3 is 14 residues long. V shed 6 bases and J shed 3 bases, with 12 bases lying between them. CDR3 in DNA: TGTGCCAGCAGCCTCGCCTCGGCCAATCAGCCCCAGCATTTT. Translating it yields CASSLASANQPQHF.

This clone has a count of ten or more. The chain has TRBV7-2 and TRBJ2-3, with TRBD1 matching over 10 bases. Trimming cost V 3 bases and J 1 base; bases outside gene matches: 4. The CDR3 contains 16 residues. CDR1 and CDR2 (germline): SGHTA, FQGNSA. CDR3 bases: TGTGCCAGCAGCTTTTGGACAGGGGGGGGCACAGATACGCAGTATTTT. It yields the protein CASSFWTGGGTDTQYF.

In this sample, this clone turned up a few times. The CDR3, as DNA: TGTGCCACCAGTGGGAGGAACACCTGCGAGCTGTTTTTT. Translation gives CATSGRNTCELFF. The chain carries TRBV24-1 and TRBJ2-2, with TRBD2 as a possible D gene (5 bases). Germline V gene data show CDR1 as KGHDR and CDR2 as SFDVKD. This CDR3 contains 13 residues. V lost 5 bases and J 11 bases, leaving 14 bases between the germline ends.

This clone was counted many times. The chain is built from TRBV7-3 and TRBJ1-5; 8 nucleotides agree with TRBD1. J lost 7 bases, V lost 6 bases, and 5 bases had no gene match. The CDR3 runs 13 residues. Germline assignment: CDR1 SGHTA and CDR2 FQGTGA. CDR3 region: CASSQQGGQPQHF. The CDR3 DNA follows: TGTGCCAGCAGTCAACAGGGGGGGCAGCCCCAGCATTTT.

By its share, this clone is medium-sized (0.01 to 0.1%). This chain connects TRBV6-5 to TRBJ2-3, with D maybe TRBD2 (6 bases). This CDR3 region has 16 residues. The germline gives CDR1 MNHEY, CDR2 SVGAGI. Trimming removed 0 bases at V and 1 base at J, with 11 bases between. The CDR3 loop is CASSYSRASGTDTQYF. In DNA form, the CDR3 reads TGTGCCAGCAGTTACTCGCGGGCTAGCGGCACAGATACGCAGTATTTT.

There are many counts of this clone. The chain has TRBV20-1 and TRBJ2-5; the D gene is possibly TRBD2 (5 bases). CDR3 length: 13 residues. CDR1 and CDR2 from the germline V gene are DFQATT and SNEGSKA (reference sequence). Trimming cost V 0 bases and J 5 bases, with 10 bases left between them. In DNA form, the CDR3 reads TGCAGTGCTAGAGATGAGGGTCCGGAGACCCAGTACTTC. Amino acids: CSARDEGPETQYF.